The 8 T cell receptor beta chains in this list originate from one sample, sequenced in a study of blood T cell repertoires in COVID-19. Some clones are missing from TCRdb's copy, which holds only in-frame ones; the method was immunoSEQ multiplex PCR. In the table there are roughly 180,000 clones, roughly 82% of which are singletons. What was sequenced was PBMCs or T cells enriched from blood (not recorded which). The receptors come from a woman aged 25 to 39 who had recovered from COVID-19.

This clone occurred once. The V call is TRBV7-6, the J call TRBJ2-3; possible D gene TRBD2, 6 bases. Germline CDR1 SGHVS, CDR2 FNYEAQ. This CDR3 is built from 14 residues. V was cut by 4 bases and J by 5 bases, with 13 bases left in between. The CDR3 sequence: CASSSRAEGDTQYF. CDR3 in DNA: TGTGCCAGCAGCTCCCGGGCGGAGGGAGATACGCAGTATTTT.

The V and J genes are TRBV28 and TRBJ1-2, with D possibly TRBD1 on 6 matching bases. Germline V CDR1 and CDR2: MDHEN, SYDVKM. Trimming took 7 bases from V and 7 from J, leaving 19 bases between them. This CDR3 contains 14 residues. The CDR3 loop is CASTQGHLRVGYTF. CDR3 nucleotide sequence: TGTGCCAGCACTCAGGGACATCTTAGGGTTGGCTACACCTTC.

The chain links TRBV4-1 to TRBJ1-1; D perhaps matches TRBD1 (5 bases). The CDR3 runs 15 residues. CDR1 is MGHRA and CDR2 is YSYEKL in the germline V gene. The V end lost 1 base, the J end lost 5 bases, and 14 bases lay between the germline ends. The CDR3 DNA reads as TGCGCCAGCAGCCAAGTTTTGCCAGGGTGGACTGAAGCTTTCTTT. Protein sequence: CASSQVLPGWTEAFF.

This rearrangement joins TRBV5-1 to TRBJ1-3; D gene ambiguous. V lost 3 bases to trimming and J lost 0 bases, with 10 bases between them. This CDR3 is 15 amino acids long. Germline values: CDR1 SGHRS, CDR2 YFSETQ. The CDR3 protein is CASSSDMSSGNTIYF. The CDR3 nucleotides are TGCGCCAGCAGCTCTGACATGAGCTCTGGAAACACCATATATTTT.

The V and J genes are TRBV5-5 and TRBJ1-1; D unresolved. Per the germline V gene, CDR1 is SGHKS and CDR2 is YYEKEE (reference sequence). Trimming took 1 base from V and 1 from J, leaving 8 bases between them. The CDR3 is made up of 14 amino acids. In DNA, the CDR3 is TGTGCCAGCAGCTTGAGTCAGGCGAACACTGAAGCTTTCTTT. Its translation: CASSLSQANTEAFF.

The genes are TRBV12-2 and TRBJ2-7; the DNA was not used to check the table's D call, TRBD2. TRBV12-2 constitutes a pseudogene. CDR3 length: 14 residues. The CDR3 region is CASRLASGSYEQYF. The CDR3, as DNA: TGTGCAAGTCGCTTAGCATCGGGGAGCTACGAGCAGTACTTC.

The V gene is TRBV7-9, the J gene TRBJ2-7; 8 bases are a match to TRBD1. J gave up 4 bases and V 4 bases, and 6 bases lay outside the gene matches. The CDR3 is 14 residues long. From germline, CDR1 is SEHNR and CDR2 FQNEAQ (reference sequence). The CDR3 loop reads CASSSGTGLYEQYF. The DNA for the CDR3 is TGTGCCAGCAGCTCCGGGACAGGACTTTACGAGCAGTACTTC.

This clone was picked up a small number of times. The V gene is TRBV2, the J gene TRBJ1-1; maybe TRBD1 (6 bases). The CDR3 extends over 13 amino acids. V was shortened by 3 bases and J by 7 bases, with 12 bases between the two germline ends. Germline loops: CDR1 SNHLY, CDR2 FYNNEI. This CDR3 reads CASSDRGVIEAFF. CDR3 nucleotides: TGTGCCAGCAGTGACAGGGGTGTAATTGAAGCTTTCTTT.